This T cell receptor (beta chain) was identified during a study of blood T cell repertoires in COVID-19. Across the study: Acute and convalescent COVID-19 specimens originated in the United States, Italy and Spain. T cells, B-cell-depleted T cells, or PBMCs supplied cDNA or gDNA.

As processed by the authors: Amplification from reference gene primers served as the basis for estimated nucleated cell counts. TCRdb's table, derived via immunoSEQ multiplex PCR, lists solely in-frame clones and lacks some. V and J calls and clone size are given by that table; D and trimming were obtained from the DNA. This table holds 250,000 to 300,000 clones, roughly 87% found once. The germline gives CDR1 SGHTA, CDR2 FQGNSA. The CDR3 length is 14 residues. With 5 bases removed from V and 4 bases from J, the gap between germline ends came to 14 bases. Source material: peripheral blood. The source of this sequence is a woman between 45 and 65 years old who had recovered from COVID-19. The chain employs TRBV7-2 and TRBJ2-5; a weak D match, TRBD1 (7 bases). This chain's CDR3 is CASSKTQGGETQYF. The CDR3 coding sequence is TGTGCCAGCAGCAAAACCCAGGGGGGAGAGACCCAGTACTTC. The complete variable domain, with remaining parts taken from reference TRBV7-2 and TRBJ2-5, reads GAGVSQSPSNKVTEKGKDVELRCDPISGHTALYWYRQSLGQGLEFLIYFQGNSAPDKSGLPSDRFSAERTGGSVSTLTIQRTQQEDSAVYLCASSKTQGGETQYFGPGTRLLVL.